These 20 T cell receptor beta chains were all obtained from the same sample, sequenced in a study of vaccination effects on CD4 cells after COVID-19. For these receptors, no antigen is known. Sequencing was preceded by expansion of antigen-specific CD4+ T cells with viral peptide pools in the ViraFEST assay. Following 10 days of culture, CD4+ T cells were isolated. Nucleocapsid antibodies were negative in the vaccine recipients, who had never had SARS-CoV-2 infection. Repertoires were generated with immunoSEQ multiplex PCR, while TCRdb's copy carries only in-frame clones and drops some. The data show 73,000 or so clones, 60% to 85% seen once. The input for sequencing was CD4+ T cells from PBMCs cultured with SARS-CoV-2 spike peptides, taken before COVID-19 vaccination. All receptors derive from a human donor who received a COVID-19 vaccine.

The genes are TRBV21-1 and TRBJ1-2. TRBV21-1 is given as a pseudogene. The CDR3 is 12 residues long. Written as DNA, the CDR3 is TGTGCCAGCAGCAAAAAAATGGAGGGCTACACCTTC. It codes for CASSKKMEGYTF.

The chain employs TRBV6-5 and TRBJ2-3; D is perhaps TRBD1 (5 bases). CDR1 MNHEY and CDR2 SVGAGI come from the germline V gene. Trimming removed 7 bases at V and 8 bases at J, with 13 bases between. The CDR3 is made up of 12 amino acids. The CDR3: CASNNPQGTQYF. The CDR3 bases are TGTGCCAGCAACAACCCGCAGGGTACGCAGTATTTT.

The chain carries TRBV3-1 (or the pseudogene TRBV3-2) and TRBJ2-2, with D uncertain. Germline CDR1 is LGHDT and CDR2 is YNNKEL (reference sequence). Deletions cut 1 base from V and 2 bases from J, with 5 bases between. This CDR3 comprises 14 residues. CDR3 bases: TGTGCCAGCAGCCAAGCAGGAAACACCGGGGAGCTGTTTTTT. It specifies CASSQAGNTGELFF.

The rearrangement uses TRBV18 and TRBJ2-5; D unresolved. This CDR3 has 15 amino acids. CDR1 and CDR2 from the germline V gene are KGHSH and LQKENI. The V end was cut by 3 bases, the J end by 1 base, with 12 bases between. CDR3 sequence reads: CASSPGGDPQETQYF. The CDR3 coding sequence is TGTGCCAGCTCACCCGGCGGAGACCCCCAAGAGACCCAGTACTTC. Combining the CDR3 with reference TRBV18 and TRBJ2-5 gives the whole variable domain NAGVMQNPRHLVRRRGQEARLRCSPMKGHSHVYWYRQLPEEGLKFMVYLQKENIIDESGMPKERFSAEFPKEGPSILRIQQVVRGDSAAYFCASSPGGDPQETQYFGPGTRLLVL.

The V and J genes are TRBV7-3 and TRBJ2-5, with D perhaps TRBD2 (7 bases). Germline CDR1 and CDR2: SGHTA and FQGTGA. The V end was cut by 5 bases, the J end by 9 bases, with 19 bases between. The CDR3 totals 14 residues. DNA for the CDR3: TGTGCCAGCAGCCGTGGCGGGGGCTCACTCCCCCAGTACTTC. As protein: CASSRGGGSLPQYF.

The chain carries TRBV2 and TRBJ1-1, with a possible D match to TRBD1 (6 bases). Deletions cut 8 bases from V and 4 bases from J, with 11 bases between. The CDR3 consists of 12 residues. Germline CDR1 and CDR2: SNHLY and FYNNEI. The CDR3 DNA reads as TGTGCCAGCGACAGGATAGGCACTGAAGCTTTCTTT. It codes for CASDRIGTEAFF.

J is TRBJ2-1 and V is TRBV7-3; tentatively, D is TRBD2 (5 bases). The CDR3 spans 13 residues. Germline CDR1 reads SGHTA; CDR2 reads FQGTGA. With 2 bases removed from V and 5 bases from J, the gap between germline ends came to 7 bases. The CDR3 coding sequence is TGTGCCAGCAGCTTAGTGGGAGACAATGAGCAGTTCTTC. Translated: CASSLVGDNEQFF.

The genes are TRBV15 and TRBJ1-3; D gene uncertain. The V and J ends lost 0 bases and 0 bases respectively, with 12 bases between them. The germline V gene has CDR1 LNHNV and CDR2 YYDKDF (reference sequence). CDR3 size: 17 residues. CDR3 nucleotides: TGTGCCACCAGCAGAGATCAGGTCACGAGCTCTGGAAACACCATATATTTT. This encodes CATSRDQVTSSGNTIYF.

The V and J genes are TRBV5-4 and TRBJ1-1; D is ambiguous. There are 14 residues in the CDR3. V dropped 1 base and J dropped 1 base, with 8 bases sitting between them. Germline CDR1 is SGHNT and CDR2 is YYREEE (reference sequence). This CDR3 is CASSLYEKNTEAFF. CDR3 nucleotide sequence: TGTGCCAGCAGCTTGTATGAAAAGAACACTGAAGCTTTCTTT.

The chain is built from TRBV24-1 and TRBJ2-5; D is perhaps TRBD2 (7 bases). Per germline, CDR1 KGHDR and CDR2 SFDVKD. V lost 3 bases to trimming and J lost 2 bases, with 12 bases between them. The CDR3 runs 15 residues. The CDR3 spells CATSDGGAAQETQYF. The CDR3 DNA reads TGTGCCACCAGTGATGGGGGGGCCGCTCAAGAGACCCAGTACTTC.

V and J are TRBV6-6 and TRBJ1-1; D gene unclear. Germline assignment: CDR1 MNHNY and CDR2 SVGAGI (reference sequence). The CDR3 is 13 residues long. V lost 6 bases and J lost 0, with 8 bases in between. The DNA of the CDR3 is TGTGCCAGCAGGGAATCGATGAACACTGAAGCTTTCTTT. The encoded protein is CASRESMNTEAFF.

CDR3 coding DNA: TGTGCCAGACCGGGACAAGCCTACGTTATCGAGCAGTACGTC. It is translated as CARPGQAYVIEQYV. The chain links TRBV10-3 to TRBJ2-7; TRBD1 is a possible D gene (6 bases). The germline CDR1 and CDR2 sequences are ENHRY and SYGVKD. This CDR3 contains 14 residues. V lost 10 bases and J lost 6, with 22 bases in between.

This clone was recorded only once. The chain has TRBV5-5 and TRBJ1-2; tentative D call: TRBD1 (6 bases). The CDR3 is made up of 16 amino acids. V was shortened by 4 bases and J by 4 bases, with 20 bases between the two germline ends. The V gene's germline CDR1 is SGHKS and CDR2 YYEKEE (reference sequence). CDR3 DNA sequence: TGTGCCAGCAGCCACGCTGAGCCACGGACAGCCTATGGCTACACCTTC. Protein: CASSHAEPRTAYGYTF.

The gene calls are TRBV24-1 and TRBJ2-1; TRBD2 agrees at 7 bases. Unmatched junction bases numbered 11, after V lost 3 bases and J lost 7 bases. CDR1 and CDR2 (germline): KGHDR, SFDVKD. The CDR3 is made up of 16 amino acids. This CDR3 reads CATSDRSGARLNEQFF. The CDR3 DNA follows: TGTGCCACCAGTGATCGAAGCGGGGCCCGACTTAATGAGCAGTTCTTC.

The rearrangement links TRBV5-4 to TRBJ1-2, with 9 nucleotides matching TRBD1. Germline V gives CDR1 SGHNT, CDR2 YYREEE (reference sequence). Trimming cost V 3 bases and J 4 bases; bases outside gene matches: 1. The CDR3 has 13 amino acids. As DNA, the CDR3 is TGTGCCAGCAGCTCGGGACAGGGCTATGGCTACACCTTC. It is translated as CASSSGQGYGYTF. The whole variable domain, filled in from reference TRBV5-4 and TRBJ1-2, reads ETGVTQSPTHLIKTRGQQVTLRCSSQSGHNTVSWYQQALGQGPQFIFQYYREEENGRGNFPPRFSGLQFPNYSSELNVNALELDDSALYLCASSSGQGYGYTFGSGTRLTVV.

This chain links TRBV4-1 with TRBJ1-2, with 7 bases fitting TRBD1. V was pared by 4 bases and J by 5 bases, with 7 bases of the junction left unmatched. CDR1 and CDR2 from the germline V gene are MGHRA and YSYEKL. This CDR3 spans 14 amino acids. Here the CDR3 DNA reads TGCGCCAGCAGCCGGGACAGCATTTGGTATGGCTACACCTTC. Its protein product is CASSRDSIWYGYTF.

The V call is TRBV5-6, the J call TRBJ1-3; 8 nucleotides match TRBD1. Trimming removed 5 bases from V and 1 base from J; junction bases left unmatched: 5. From germline, CDR1 is SGHDT and CDR2 YYEEEE. This CDR3 is built from 15 residues. The CDR3 sequence: CASSQRQGSGNTIYF. CDR3 DNA: TGTGCCAGCAGTCAGCGACAGGGGTCTGGAAACACCATATATTTT.

This clone was picked up a small number of times. The chain joins TRBV5-1 to TRBJ1-1; the match to TRBD1 covers 8 bases. The germline V gene has CDR1 SGHRS and CDR2 YFSETQ. The CDR3 is 14 residues long. After removal of 2 bases from V and 5 bases from J, the junction contained 5 bases not matched to a gene. The CDR3 here is CASSLGQGRTEAFF. The CDR3 DNA reads TGCGCCAGCAGCTTAGGACAGGGAAGGACTGAAGCTTTCTTT. Full variable domain (rest looked up from reference TRBV5-1 and TRBJ1-1): KAGVTQTPRYLIKTRGQQVTLSCSPISGHRSVSWYQQTPGQGLQFLFEYFSETQRNKGNFPGRFSGRQFSNSRSEMNVSTLELGDSALYLCASSLGQGRTEAFFGQGTRLTVV.

The rearrangement links TRBV24-1 to TRBJ2-5; possibly TRBD1 for D (7 bases). This CDR3 region has 15 residues. V was trimmed by 4 bases and J by 5 bases, leaving 16 bases between them. Germline-derived CDR1 and CDR2 are KGHDR and SFDVKD. The chain's CDR3 is CATSDQTGAGETQYF. CDR3 DNA: TGTGCCACCAGTGACCAAACAGGGGCGGGGGAGACCCAGTACTTC.

This clone was detected only a few times. The chain carries TRBV6-2 or TRBV6-3 and TRBJ1-5, with 9 bases aligning to TRBD1. J was trimmed by 2 bases and V by 5 bases; bases with no gene match: 13. CDR1 and CDR2 (germline): MNHEY, SVGEGT. The CDR3 spans 18 residues. In nucleotides, the CDR3 is TGTGCCAGCAGTGGGGGACAGGGAGCATTGAGTGGCAATCAGCCCCAGCATTTT. Encoded protein: CASSGGQGALSGNQPQHF.